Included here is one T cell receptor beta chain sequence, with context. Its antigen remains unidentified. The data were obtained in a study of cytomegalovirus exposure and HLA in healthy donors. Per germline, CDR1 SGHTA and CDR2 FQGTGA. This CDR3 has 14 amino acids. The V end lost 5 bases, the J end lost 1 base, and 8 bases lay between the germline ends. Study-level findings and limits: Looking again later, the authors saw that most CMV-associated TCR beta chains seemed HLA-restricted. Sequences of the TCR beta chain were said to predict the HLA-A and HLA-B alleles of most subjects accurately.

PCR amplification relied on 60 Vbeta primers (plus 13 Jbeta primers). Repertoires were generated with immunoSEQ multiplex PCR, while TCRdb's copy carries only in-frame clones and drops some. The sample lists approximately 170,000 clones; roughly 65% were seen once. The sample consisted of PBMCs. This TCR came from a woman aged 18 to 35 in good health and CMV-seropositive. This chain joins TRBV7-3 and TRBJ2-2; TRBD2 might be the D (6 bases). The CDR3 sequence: CASSRAGNTGELFF. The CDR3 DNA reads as TGTGCCAGCAGCCGAGCGGGGAACACCGGGGAGCTGTTTTTT.